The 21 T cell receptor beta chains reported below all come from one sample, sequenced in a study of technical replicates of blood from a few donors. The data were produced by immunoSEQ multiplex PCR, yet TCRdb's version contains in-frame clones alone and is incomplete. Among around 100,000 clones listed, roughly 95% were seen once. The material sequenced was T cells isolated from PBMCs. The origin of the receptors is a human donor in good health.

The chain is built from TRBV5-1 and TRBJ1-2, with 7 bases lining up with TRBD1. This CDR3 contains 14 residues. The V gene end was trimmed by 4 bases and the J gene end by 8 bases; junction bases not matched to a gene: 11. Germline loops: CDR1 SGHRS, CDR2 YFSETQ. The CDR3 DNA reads TGCGCCAGCAGCGCAGACAGGGCCTTGGGGGGCTACACCTTC. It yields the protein CASSADRALGGYTF.

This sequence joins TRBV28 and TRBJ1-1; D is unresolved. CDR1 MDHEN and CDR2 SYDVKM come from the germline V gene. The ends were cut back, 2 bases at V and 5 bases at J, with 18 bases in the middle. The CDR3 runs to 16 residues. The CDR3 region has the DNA TGTGCCAGCAGTTTAGGAGTAGGGAGCGATTATACTGAAGCTTTCTTT. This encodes CASSLGVGSDYTEAFF.

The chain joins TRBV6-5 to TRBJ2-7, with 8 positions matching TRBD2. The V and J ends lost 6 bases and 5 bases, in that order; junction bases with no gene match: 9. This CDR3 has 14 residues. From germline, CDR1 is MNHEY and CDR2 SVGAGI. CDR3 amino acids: CASRSAGLEHEQYF. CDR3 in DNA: TGTGCCAGCAGGTCCGCGGGACTAGAGCACGAGCAGTACTTC.

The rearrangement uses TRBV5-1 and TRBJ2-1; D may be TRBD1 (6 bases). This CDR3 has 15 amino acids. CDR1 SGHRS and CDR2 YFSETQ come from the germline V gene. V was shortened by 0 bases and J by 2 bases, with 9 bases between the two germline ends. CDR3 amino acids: CASSLAGETYNEQFF. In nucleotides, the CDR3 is TGCGCCAGCAGCTTGGCAGGGGAGACCTACAATGAGCAGTTCTTC.

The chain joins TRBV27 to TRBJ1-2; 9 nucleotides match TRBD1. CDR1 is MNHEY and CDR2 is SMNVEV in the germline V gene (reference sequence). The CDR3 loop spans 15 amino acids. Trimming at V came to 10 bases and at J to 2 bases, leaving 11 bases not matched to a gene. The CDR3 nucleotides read TGTGCCACCAAATTACCGGGACAGGGAAACTATGGCTACACCTTC. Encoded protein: CATKLPGQGNYGYTF.

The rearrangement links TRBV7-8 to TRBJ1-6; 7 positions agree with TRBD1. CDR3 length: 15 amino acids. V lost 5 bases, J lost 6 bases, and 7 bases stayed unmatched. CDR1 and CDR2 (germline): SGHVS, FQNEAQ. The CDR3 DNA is TGTGCCAGCAGCATACAGGGGAGTGGTAATTCACCCCTCCACTTT. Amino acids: CASSIQGSGNSPLHF.

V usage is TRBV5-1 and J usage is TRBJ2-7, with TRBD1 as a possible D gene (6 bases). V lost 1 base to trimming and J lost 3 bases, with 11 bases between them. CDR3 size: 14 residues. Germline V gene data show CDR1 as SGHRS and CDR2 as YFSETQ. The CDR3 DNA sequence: TGCGCCAGCAGCTTGAGCCTAGGGGGCTACGAGCAGTACTTC. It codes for CASSLSLGGYEQYF.

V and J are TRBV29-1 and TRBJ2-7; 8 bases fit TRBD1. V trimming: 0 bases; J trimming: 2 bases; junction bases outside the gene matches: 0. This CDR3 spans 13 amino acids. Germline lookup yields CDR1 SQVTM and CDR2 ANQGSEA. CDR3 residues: CSVEEGQAYEQYF. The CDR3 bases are TGCAGCGTTGAAGAGGGACAGGCCTACGAGCAGTACTTC.

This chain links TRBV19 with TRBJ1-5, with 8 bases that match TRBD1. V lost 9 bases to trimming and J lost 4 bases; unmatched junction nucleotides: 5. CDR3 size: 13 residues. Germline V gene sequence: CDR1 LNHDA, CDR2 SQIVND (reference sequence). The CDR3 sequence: CASGGQVNQPQHF. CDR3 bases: TGTGCCAGCGGGGGACAGGTAAATCAGCCCCAGCATTTT.

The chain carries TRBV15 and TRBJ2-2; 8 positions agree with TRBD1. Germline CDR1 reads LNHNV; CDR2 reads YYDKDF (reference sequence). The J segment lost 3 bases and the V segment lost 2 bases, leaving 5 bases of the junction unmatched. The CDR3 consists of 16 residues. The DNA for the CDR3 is TGTGCCACCAGCAGACCGGGACAGGTCGACACCGGGGAGCTGTTTTTT. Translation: CATSRPGQVDTGELFF. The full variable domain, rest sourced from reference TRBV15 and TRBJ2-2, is DAMVIQNPRYQVTQFGKPVTLSCSQTLNHNVMYWYQQKSSQAPKLLFHYYDKDFNNEADTPDNFQSRRPNTSFCFLDIRSPGLGDTAMYLCATSRPGQVDTGELFFGEGSRLTVL.

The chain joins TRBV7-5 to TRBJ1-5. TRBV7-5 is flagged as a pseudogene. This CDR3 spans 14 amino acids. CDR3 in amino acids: CVRSMGLGGVAQHF. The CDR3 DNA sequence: TGTGTCAGAAGCATGGGACTCGGAGGGGTGGCCCAGCATTTT.

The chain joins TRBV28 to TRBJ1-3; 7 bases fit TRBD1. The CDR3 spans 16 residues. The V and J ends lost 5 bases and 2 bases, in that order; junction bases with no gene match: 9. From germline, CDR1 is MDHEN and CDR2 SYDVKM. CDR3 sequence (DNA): TGTGCCAGCAGTACCTCGACAGGGATTGCTGGAAACACCATATATTTT. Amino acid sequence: CASSTSTGIAGNTIYF.

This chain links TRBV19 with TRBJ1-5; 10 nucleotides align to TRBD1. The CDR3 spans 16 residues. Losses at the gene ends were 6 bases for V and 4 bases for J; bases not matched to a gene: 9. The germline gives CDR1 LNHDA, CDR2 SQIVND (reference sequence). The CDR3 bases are TGTGCCAGTAGCACCGGACAGGGGGGACATAATCAGCCCCAGCATTTT. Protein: CASSTGQGGHNQPQHF.

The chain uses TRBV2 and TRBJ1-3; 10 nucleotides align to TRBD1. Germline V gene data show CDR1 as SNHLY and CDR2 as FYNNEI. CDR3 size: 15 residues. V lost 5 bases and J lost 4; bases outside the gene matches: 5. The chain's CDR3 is CASSPPGQGGNTIYF. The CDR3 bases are TGTGCCAGCAGTCCTCCGGGACAGGGGGGAAACACCATATATTTT.

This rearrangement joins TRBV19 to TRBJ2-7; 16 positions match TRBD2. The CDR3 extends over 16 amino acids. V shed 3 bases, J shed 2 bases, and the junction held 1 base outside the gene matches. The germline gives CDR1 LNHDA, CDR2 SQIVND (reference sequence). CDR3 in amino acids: CASSMGLAGGTYEQYF. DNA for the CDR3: TGTGCCAGTAGTATGGGACTAGCGGGAGGGACCTACGAGCAGTACTTC.

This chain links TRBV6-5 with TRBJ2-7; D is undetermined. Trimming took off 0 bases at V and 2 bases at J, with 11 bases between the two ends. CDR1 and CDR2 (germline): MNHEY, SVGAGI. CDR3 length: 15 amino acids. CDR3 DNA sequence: TGTGCCAGCAGTTACTCTTGGGCCAGGCCCTACGAGCAGTACTTC. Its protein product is CASSYSWARPYEQYF.

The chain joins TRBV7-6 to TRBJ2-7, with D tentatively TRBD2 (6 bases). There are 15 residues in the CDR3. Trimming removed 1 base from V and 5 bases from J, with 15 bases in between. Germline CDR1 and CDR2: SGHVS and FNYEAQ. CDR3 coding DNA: TGTGCCAGCAGCTTAGAAGCTTTTCGCGGGGACGAGCAGTACTTC. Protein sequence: CASSLEAFRGDEQYF.

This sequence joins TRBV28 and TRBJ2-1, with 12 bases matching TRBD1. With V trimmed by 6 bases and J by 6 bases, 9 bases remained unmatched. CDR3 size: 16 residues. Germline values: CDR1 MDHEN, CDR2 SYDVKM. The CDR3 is CASRQPPGQGANEQFF. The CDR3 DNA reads TGTGCCAGCAGGCAACCCCCGGGACAGGGGGCCAATGAGCAGTTCTTC.

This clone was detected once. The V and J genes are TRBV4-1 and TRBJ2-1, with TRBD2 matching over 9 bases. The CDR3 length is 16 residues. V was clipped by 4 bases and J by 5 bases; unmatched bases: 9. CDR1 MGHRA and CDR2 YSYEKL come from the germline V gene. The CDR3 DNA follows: TGCGCCAGCAGCCGCCTACCGGGACTAGCTGACAATGAGCAGTTCTTC. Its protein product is CASSRLPGLADNEQFF.

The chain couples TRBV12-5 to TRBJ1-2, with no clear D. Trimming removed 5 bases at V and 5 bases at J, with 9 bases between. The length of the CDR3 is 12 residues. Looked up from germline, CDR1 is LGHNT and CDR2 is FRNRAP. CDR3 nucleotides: TGTGCTAGTGGTGTCCCCTTATATGGCTACACCTTC. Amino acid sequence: CASGVPLYGYTF.

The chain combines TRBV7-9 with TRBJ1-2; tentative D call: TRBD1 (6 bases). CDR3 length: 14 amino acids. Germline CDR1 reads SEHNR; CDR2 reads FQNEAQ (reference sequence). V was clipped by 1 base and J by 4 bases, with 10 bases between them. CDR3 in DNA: TGTGCCAGCAGCTTAGGGGACACCCTCTATGGCTACACCTTC. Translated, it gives CASSLGDTLYGYTF.